Listed below are T cell receptor beta chains from one sample, sequenced in a study of shared clonotypes between healthy human individuals. This table comes from immunoSEQ multiplex PCR, and its TCRdb copy is limited to in-frame clones, with some not included. The repertoire has over 2 million clones, 85% to 95% of them found once; the top ten carry approximately 0.4%. The sample comprised naive CD4+ T cells from PBMCs. These TCRs come from a young man in good health. Some clones in this sample may be carry-over from other donors' samples. The CDR3 runs from the conserved cysteine through the conserved F or W. The D gene is left open where the match is weak. For some rows the clone size is stated as once, few or many, or as a class when expanded; others skip it.

v_call	clone_size	d_call	j_call	cdr3_nt	cdr3_aa
TRBV7-8	.	TRBD1	TRBJ1-5	TGTGCCAGCAGCCTTCGGACAGGGGGCTGGCAGCCCCAGCATTTT	CASSLRTGGWQPQHF
TRBV28	.	.	TRBJ1-2	TGTGCCAGCAGTTTATTAGGAGGGAAAAACTATGGCTACACCTTC	CASSLLGGKNYGYTF
TRBV27	.	TRBD2	TRBJ2-1	TGTGCCAGCAGTTTTTCCCGGACTAGCGGTCCCAGCTACAATGAGCAGTTCTTC	CASSFSRTSGPSYNEQFF
TRBV5-1	.	.	TRBJ1-3	TGCGCCAGCAGCTCACGGGGGGGCCCTGGAAACACCATATATTTT	CASSSRGGPGNTIYF
TRBV19	.	.	TRBJ2-1	TGTGCCAGTAGTATAAGGTGGGGGAGTGAGCAGTTCTTC	CASSIRWGSEQFF
TRBV14	.	TRBD1	TRBJ2-6	TGTGCCAGCAGCCCAAAGGGACAGGGGCTGTCTGGGGCCAACGTCCTGACTTTC	CASSPKGQGLSGANVLTF
TRBV14	.	.	TRBJ1-1	TGTGCCAGCAGGCGGACTGGCGGGGGTCTTCACACTGAAGCTTTCTTT	CASRRTGGGLHTEAFF
TRBV7-9	.	.	TRBJ2-7	TGTGCCAGCAGCTTAGCGGCCGGGAAGAGCTCCTACGAGCAGTACTTC	CASSLAAGKSSYEQYF
TRBV5-4	.	.	TRBJ2-3	TGTGCCAGCAGCTTGGCGGTCGGGGGCCCTAGCACAGATACGCAGTATTTT	CASSLAVGGPSTDTQYF
TRBV2	.	TRBD2	TRBJ2-7	TGTGCCAGCCTAGCGGCAACTAGCACCTACGAGCAGTACTTC	CASLAATSTYEQYF
TRBV18	.	TRBD2	TRBJ2-7	TGTGCCAGCTCAGAACAGGCAGGGCGGGAGGTGGTCTACGAGCAGTACTTC	CASSEQAGREVVYEQYF
TRBV11-2	.	.	TRBJ2-3	TGTGCCAGCAGTCAAACCGTTCCGGGGTACACGCAGTATTTT	CASSQTVPGYTQYF
TRBV5-1	.	.	TRBJ2-5	TGCGCCAGCAGCTTCTCCTTGATTGCGGGCAGAACCCCCTCGGAGACCCAGTACTTC	CASSFSLIAGRTPSETQYF
TRBV2	.	.	TRBJ1-1	TGTGCCAGCAGTGCAAGAAACACTGAAGCTTTCTTT	CASSARNTEAFF
TRBV28	.	TRBD1	TRBJ2-7	TGTGCCAGCAGAGGGGGCCCCGGGGTAAGCTACGAGCAGTACTTC	CASRGGPGVSYEQYF
TRBV7-3	.	.	TRBJ2-5	TGTGCCAGCAGCTTAGGCCCCACGAGAGAGACCCAGTACTTC	CASSLGPTRETQYF
TRBV7-2	.	.	TRBJ2-7	TGTGCCAGCAGCTTTGTCACTCTGACTGGCGAGCAGTACTTC	CASSFVTLTGEQYF
TRBV2	.	.	TRBJ1-5	TGTGCCAGCAGTGTCGGGGGCTATAGCAATCAGCCCCAGCATTTT	CASSVGGYSNQPQHF
TRBV4-2	.	.	TRBJ2-3	TGTGCCAGCAGCACTCACAGGACGCAACAAACAGATACGCAGTATTTT	CASSTHRTQQTDTQYF
TRBV2	.	TRBD2	TRBJ2-2	TGTGCCAGCCGCGGGGGTAGCGGGTGGAACACCGGGGAGCTGTTTTTT	CASRGGSGWNTGELFF
TRBV2	once	.	TRBJ2-7	TGTGCCAGCACCCGGAACTACGAGCAGTACTTC	CASTRNYEQYF
TRBV28	.	.	TRBJ1-3	TGTGCCAGCAGTCCCGGATCAGACTCTGGAAACACCATATATTTT	CASSPGSDSGNTIYF
TRBV4-1	.	.	TRBJ2-1	TGCGCCAGCAGCCAAGAGATGAGGGCCGAGCAGTTCTTC	CASSQEMRAEQFF
TRBV2	.	TRBD2	TRBJ2-1	TGTGCCAGCAGGGCTAGCGGGAGGCCCAGCCGATCCTACAATGAGCAGTTCTTC	CASRASGRPSRSYNEQFF
TRBV19	.	.	TRBJ1-5	TGTGCCAGTAGTCCACAGGGAGGGGATCAGCCCCAGCATTTT	CASSPQGGDQPQHF
TRBV30	.	TRBD1	TRBJ1-4	TGTGCCTGGAGTTCAGGGGGCCGGGGTGAAAAACTGTTTTTT	CAWSSGGRGEKLFF
TRBV7-2	.	.	TRBJ1-5	TGTGCCAGCAGCCGCGAGACGCGGCAGCCCCAGCATTTT	CASSRETRQPQHF
TRBV19	.	.	TRBJ1-4	TGTGCCAGTAGGTCGGGCCTGAAGGGAACTAATGAAAAACTGTTTTTT	CASRSGLKGTNEKLFF
TRBV9	.	.	TRBJ2-3	TGTGCCAGCAGCGTAGGGAGTGGCACAGATACGCAGTATTTT	CASSVGSGTDTQYF
TRBV11-2	.	.	TRBJ2-3	TGTGCCAGCAGCAGCTCCCCCTCCACGAATACGCAGTATTTT	CASSSSPSTNTQYF
TRBV5-5	.	.	TRBJ1-5	TGTGCCAGCAGCTTGGCAGATAGCAATCAGCCCCAGCATTTT	CASSLADSNQPQHF
TRBV7-2	.	.	TRBJ1-3	TGTGCCAGCAGCTTATCAGGGGCTGGAAACACCATATATTTT	CASSLSGAGNTIYF
TRBV28	.	TRBD1	TRBJ2-2	TGTGCCAGCAGTTCAGGGGGAGGGGAGCTGTTTTTT	CASSSGGGELFF